This passage covers 22 T cell receptor beta chains from one sample sequenced in a study of T cell changes during pregnancy in multiple sclerosis. Assay: immunoSEQ multiplex PCR; the TCRdb copy retains only in-frame clones and omits some. The table has 35,000 to 50,000 clones, roughly 84% seen once. The material was CD4+ T cells from peripheral blood mononuclear cells, obtained before pregnancy. These TCRs come from a female donor with multiple sclerosis, enrolled in a pregnancy study.

The chain is built from TRBV7-2 and TRBJ2-7; 9 nucleotides line up with TRBD1. CDR3 length: 16 amino acids. With 5 bases clipped from V and 3 bases from J, the junction kept 11 bases outside the gene matches. The germline CDR1 and CDR2 sequences are SGHTA and FQGNSA. Here the CDR3 reads CASSAHRDRAYYEQYF. DNA of the CDR3: TGTGCCAGCAGCGCCCACCGGGACAGGGCCTACTACGAGCAGTACTTC.

The chain combines TRBV5-1 with TRBJ2-3; TRBD2 is a possible D gene (5 bases). The germline gives CDR1 SGHRS, CDR2 YFSETQ. V was trimmed by 0 bases and J by 1 base, leaving 12 bases between them. CDR3 size: 16 residues. CDR3 sequence (DNA): TGCGCCAGCAGCTTGGCCCTGGCGGGTGGCACAGATACGCAGTATTTT. Translating it yields CASSLALAGGTDTQYF.

The rearrangement joins TRBV4-2 to TRBJ2-7; TRBD2 matches at 12 bases. V lost 3 bases and J lost 5; bases outside the gene matches: 5. The CDR3 extends over 15 amino acids. Looked up from germline, CDR1 is LGHNA and CDR2 is YNFKEQ. CDR3 region: CASSHTGTSGHEQYF. DNA for the CDR3: TGTGCCAGCAGCCATACCGGGACTAGCGGGCACGAGCAGTACTTC.

V gene TRBV7-2 combines with J gene TRBJ2-3, with unresolved D. This CDR3 contains 13 residues. The V end was cut by 1 base, the J end by 4 bases, with 6 bases between. Germline CDR1 and CDR2: SGHTA and FQGNSA. DNA for the CDR3: TGTGCCAGCAGCTTAGTAGTTTCAGATACGCAGTATTTT. Its protein product is CASSLVVSDTQYF.

The V and J genes are TRBV13 and TRBJ1-2, with D possibly TRBD1 on 5 matching bases. This CDR3 region has 14 residues. Germline V gene sequence: CDR1 PRHDT, CDR2 FYEKMQ (reference sequence). V was trimmed by 1 base and J by 6 bases, leaving 12 bases between them. The CDR3 protein is CASSLVGAKDGYTF. The CDR3 DNA reads as TGTGCCAGCAGCTTAGTAGGGGCCAAGGATGGCTACACCTTC.

The genes are TRBV19 and TRBJ2-5; TRBD1 matches at 8 bases. CDR1 is LNHDA, CDR2 SQIVND, per germline (reference sequence). The CDR3 runs 15 residues. V was clipped by 0 bases and J by 3 bases; unmatched bases: 3. The DNA of the CDR3 is TGTGCCAGTAGTATAGATCAGACAGGGGAAGAGACCCAGTACTTC. Its translation: CASSIDQTGEETQYF.

The CDR3 reads CASSQGTVDQPQHF. The DNA of the CDR3 is TGCGCCAGCAGCCAAGGGACAGTCGATCAGCCCCAGCATTTT. V and J are TRBV4-1 and TRBJ1-5; tentatively, D is TRBD1 (6 bases). Trimming cost V 1 base and J 5 bases, with 9 bases left between them. The CDR3 sequence is 14 residues long. Germline loops: CDR1 MGHRA, CDR2 YSYEKL.

The chain couples TRBV11-2 to TRBJ2-7, with TRBD2 as a possible D gene (6 bases). Germline V gene sequence: CDR1 SGHAT, CDR2 FQNNGV. V lost 5 bases to trimming and J lost 3 bases, with 14 bases between them. This CDR3 comprises 14 residues. CDR3 bases: TGTGCCAGCAGCCGTGGCCGGACTATCTACGAGCAGTACTTC. It codes for CASSRGRTIYEQYF.

This clone appeared a single time. The chain couples TRBV7-6 to TRBJ2-3, with D possibly matching TRBD1 (7 bases). Trimming stripped 3 bases from V and 1 base from J, with 11 bases between. The length of the CDR3 is 15 residues. Germline-derived CDR1 and CDR2 are SGHVS and FNYEAQ. The CDR3, as DNA: TGTGCCAGCAGCTTCAGGGGGGCCGGCACAGATACGCAGTATTTT. Amino acid sequence: CASSFRGAGTDTQYF.

The chain joins TRBV29-1 to TRBJ1-2; D remains unclear. This CDR3 has 13 residues. V lost 4 bases and J 8 bases, leaving 17 bases between the germline ends. Germline-derived CDR1 and CDR2 are SQVTM and ANQGSEA. CDR3 nucleotide sequence: TGCAGCGTTGTGGTATCTAGTCGAGTCGGCTACACCTTC. Its protein is CSVVVSSRVGYTF.

This chain links TRBV7-3 with TRBJ1-2; tentative D call: TRBD1 (5 bases). The germline V gene encodes CDR1 SGHTA and CDR2 FQGTGA. The V and J ends lost 2 bases and 8 bases respectively, with 12 bases between them. The CDR3 loop spans 13 amino acids. CDR3 amino acids: CASSLSGLGGYTF. In DNA form, the CDR3 reads TGTGCCAGCAGCTTATCGGGACTGGGGGGCTACACCTTC.

The rearrangement joins TRBV9 to TRBJ1-4; 7 bases line up with TRBD1. The ends lost 4 bases at V and 8 bases at J; junction bases unmatched: 8. The CDR3 spans 14 residues. CDR1 is SGDLS, CDR2 YYNGEE, per germline. The CDR3 DNA follows: TGTGCCAGCAGCCTACAGGGGATAGGAGAAAAACTGTTTTTT. It is translated as CASSLQGIGEKLFF.

This clone has a single count. V gene TRBV2 combines with J gene TRBJ2-2, with TRBD1 as a possible D gene (6 bases). The CDR3 length is 16 residues. The V end was cut by 6 bases, the J end by 2 bases, with 16 bases between. The germline V gene has CDR1 SNHLY and CDR2 FYNNEI. As DNA, the CDR3 is TGTGCCAGCAGCCAGACCGGGACACTAAACACCGGGGAGCTGTTTTTT. It is translated as CASSQTGTLNTGELFF.

V usage is TRBV19 and J usage is TRBJ1-2; tentatively, D is TRBD1 (6 bases). This CDR3 is built from 12 residues. Per germline, CDR1 LNHDA and CDR2 SQIVND (reference sequence). Trimming stripped 10 bases from V and 7 bases from J, with 16 bases between. The CDR3 DNA sequence: TGTGCCACCCGGGGGGCCGTCCCTGGCTACACCTTC. Translating it yields CATRGAVPGYTF.

The chain uses TRBV5-6 and TRBJ1-2; TRBD1 matches at 9 bases. The CDR3 totals 14 residues. Unmatched junction bases numbered 6, after V lost 2 bases and J lost 7 bases. CDR1 SGHDT and CDR2 YYEEEE come from the germline V gene. The CDR3, as DNA: TGTGCCAGCAGCTTAGGGACAGGGTCTGGTGGCTACACCTTC. Its protein is CASSLGTGSGGYTF.

The chain uses TRBV2 and TRBJ2-2, with a possible D match to TRBD1 (5 bases). Trimming removed 5 bases from V and 5 bases from J, with 15 bases in between. The CDR3 extends over 15 amino acids. Germline lookup yields CDR1 SNHLY and CDR2 FYNNEI. CDR3 sequence (DNA): TGTGCCAGCAGTCAACAGGAAAGTATGACCGGGGAGCTGTTTTTT. Residues: CASSQQESMTGELFF.

CDR3 residues: CASSYSRGSSGNTIYF. DNA for the CDR3: TGTGCCAGCAGTTACTCGAGAGGAAGCTCTGGAAACACCATATATTTT. V is TRBV6-5 and J is TRBJ1-3; D uncertain. Per the germline V gene, CDR1 is MNHEY and CDR2 is SVGAGI. Trimming pared 0 bases from V and 0 bases from J, leaving 9 bases between. This CDR3 comprises 16 residues.

The chain uses TRBV6-6 and TRBJ1-2; D uncertain. The CDR3 is 12 residues long. The V end lost 2 bases, the J end lost 7 bases, and 8 bases lay between the germline ends. From germline, CDR1 is MNHNY and CDR2 SVGAGI (reference sequence). CDR3 DNA sequence: TGTGCCAGCAGTTACCGAGGCAGTGGCTACACCTTC. Its translation is CASSYRGSGYTF.

In its sample, this clone was seen once. The chain joins TRBV28 to TRBJ1-5, with D perhaps TRBD1 (6 bases). V lost 5 bases and J lost 0, with 17 bases in between. Germline V CDR1 and CDR2: MDHEN, SYDVKM. CDR3 size: 17 residues. The chain's CDR3 is CASSPGQTVYSNQPQHF. The CDR3 DNA follows: TGTGCCAGCAGTCCCGGACAGACGGTTTATAGCAATCAGCCCCAGCATTTT.

The chain combines TRBV25-1 with TRBJ1-2; 9 bases are a match to TRBD1. V was pared by 4 bases and J by 4 bases, with 13 bases of the junction left unmatched. Germline V gives CDR1 MGHDK, CDR2 SYGVNS. The CDR3 is 17 residues long. CDR3: CASSVQGTGIHGYGYTF. The CDR3 DNA reads TGTGCCAGCAGTGTACAGGGGACAGGGATTCATGGCTATGGCTACACCTTC.

This chain joins TRBV18 and TRBJ2-7, with 9 bases that match TRBD1. V was pared by 3 bases and J by 4 bases, with 10 bases of the junction left unmatched. The CDR3 loop spans 16 amino acids. CDR1 and CDR2 from the germline V gene are KGHSH and LQKENI. As DNA, the CDR3 is TGTGCCAGCTCACCTAACGGGGGGACAGGGTTATACGAGCAGTACTTC. Translation: CASSPNGGTGLYEQYF.

This clone was counted between two and nine times. The chain couples TRBV6-1 to TRBJ2-5; 11 positions agree with TRBD2. The CDR3 consists of 17 residues. Germline trimming cut 0 bases from V and 2 bases from J; bases unmatched to any gene: 5. The germline V gene encodes CDR1 MNHNS and CDR2 SASEGT. The CDR3 DNA follows: TGTGCCAGCAGTGAAGCTATGCTAGCGGGGGGACAAGAGACCCAGTACTTC. Amino acid sequence: CASSEAMLAGGQETQYF.